Listed below are T cell receptor beta chains from one sample, sequenced in a study of radiation and T cells in renal cell carcinoma. Generated by immunoSEQ multiplex PCR, the TCRdb table keeps only in-frame clones and is missing some. This table has some 100,000 clones, 70% to 85% appearing once. The source material was blood, sampled from a patient whose treatment included radiotherapy and nephrectomy. The receptors come from a man in his sixties with renal cell carcinoma. Each CDR3 is given with its conserved first and last residue. A D gene is named only where the DNA matches it firmly. The size entry is marked missing in some rows and otherwise reads once, few, many or a size class.

clone size	D gene	J gene	V gene	CDR3 length	CDR3 protein	CDR3 DNA
.	.	TRBJ1-1	TRBV27	14	CASSSALPNTEAFF	TGTGCCAGCAGTTCGGCCCTCCCGAACACTGAAGCTTTCTTT
.	TRBD2	TRBJ2-7	TRBV5-1	15	CASSLAIAGGYEQYF	TGCGCCAGCAGCTTGGCGATAGCGGGAGGCTACGAGCAGTACTTC
.	.	TRBJ2-7	TRBV2	15	CASSRARGQPNEQYF	TGTGCCAGCAGCCGGGCCCGAGGACAACCTAACGAGCAGTACTTC
.	.	TRBJ1-2	TRBV28	17	CASSSSDNPFSNYGYTF	TGTGCCAGCAGTTCCTCGGACAATCCCTTTTCTAACTATGGCTACACCTTC
.	.	TRBJ1-5	TRBV29-1	14	CSVDEGGSNQPQHF	TGCAGCGTTGATGAGGGGGGTAGCAATCAGCCCCAGCATTTT
.	TRBD1	TRBJ1-5	TRBV19	17	CASSIRGQSYSNQPQHF	TGTGCCAGTAGTATACGGGGACAGTCTTATAGCAATCAGCCCCAGCATTTT
.	.	TRBJ1-3	TRBV7-9	12	CASSLFGNTIYF	TGTGCCAGCAGCTTATTTGGAAACACCATATATTTT
few	.	TRBJ2-1	TRBV15	13	CATSRTDGHEQFF	TGTGCCACCAGCCGGACAGACGGCCATGAGCAGTTCTTC
.	TRBD2	TRBJ2-1	TRBV4-1	18	CASSQKSPGLADYNEQFF	TGCGCCAGCAGCCAAAAGAGTCCGGGACTAGCGGACTACAATGAGCAGTTCTTC
.	TRBD1	TRBJ1-1	TRBV7-2	16	CASSPVTGQENTEAFF	TGTGCCAGCAGCCCTGTAACAGGACAGGAGAACACTGAAGCTTTCTTT
.	.	TRBJ2-7	TRBV27	13	CASSFGVSYEQYF	TGTGCCAGCAGTTTCGGGGTCTCCTACGAGCAGTACTTC
.	.	TRBJ1-5	TRBV29-1	12	CSVKQGNQPQHF	TGCAGCGTTAAACAGGGTAATCAGCCCCAGCATTTT
.	.	TRBJ2-7	TRBV19	15	CASSIQAADSYEQYF	TGTGCCAGTAGTATTCAAGCCGCGGATTCCTACGAGCAGTACTTC
.	TRBD2	TRBJ2-7	TRBV11-2	17	CASSLRRGANLTYEQYF	TGTGCCAGCAGCTTAAGGCGGGGGGCGAACCTTACCTACGAGCAGTACTTC
.	TRBD1	TRBJ2-5	TRBV30	15	CAWVPTGGLRETQYF	TGTGCCTGGGTGCCGACAGGGGGCTTGAGGGAGACCCAGTACTTC
.	.	TRBJ2-7	TRBV11-2	12	CASSFGWLGQYF	TGTGCCAGCAGCTTTGGTTGGCTTGGGCAGTACTTC
.	.	TRBJ1-2	TRBV6-5	12	CASSYRGGSYTF	TGTGCCAGCAGTTATAGGGGTGGCAGCTACACCTTC
.	.	TRBJ2-7	TRBV2	11	CASMAAYEQYF	TGTGCCAGCATGGCGGCCTACGAGCAGTACTTC
.	TRBD2	TRBJ2-7	TRBV4-2	16	CASSQDGASGSYEQYF	TGTGCCAGCAGCCAAGATGGGGCTAGCGGGAGCTACGAGCAGTACTTC
.	.	TRBJ2-7	TRBV6-1	11	CASGVADEQYF	TGTGCCAGCGGGGTCGCCGACGAGCAGTACTTC
.	.	TRBJ2-7	TRBV13	13	CASSDGFAHEQYF	TGTGCCAGCAGCGATGGTTTCGCGCACGAGCAGTACTTC
.	.	TRBJ2-1	TRBV25-1	16	CASSESWRRSYNEQFF	TGTGCCAGCAGTGAATCCTGGAGGAGGTCCTACAATGAGCAGTTCTTC
.	.	TRBJ2-7	TRBV27	14	CASSWGQRGYEQYF	TGTGCCAGCAGTTGGGGGCAGCGTGGCTACGAGCAGTACTTC
.	.	TRBJ1-2	TRBV28	12	CASSLGAGGYTF	TGTGCCAGCAGTTTAGGGGCTGGTGGCTACACCTTC
.	.	TRBJ2-3	TRBV10-3	15	CAISEGGMSTDTQYF	TGTGCCATCAGTGAGGGCGGAATGAGCACAGATACGCAGTATTTT
.	.	TRBJ1-2	TRBV20-1	11	CSAFSNYGYTF	TGCAGTGCTTTCTCTAACTATGGCTACACCTTC
few	.	TRBJ1-2	TRBV6-1	13	CASSARRDSAYTF	TGTGCCAGCAGTGCGAGGAGGGATTCGGCATACACCTTC
.	TRBD2	TRBJ2-5	TRBV5-4	17	CASSLAGLAGGVETQYF	TGTGCCAGCAGCTTGGCAGGACTAGCGGGAGGTGTTGAGACCCAGTACTTC
.	TRBD2	TRBJ2-1	TRBV9	15	CASSVVGQGGDEQFF	TGTGCCAGCAGCGTAGTAGGGCAGGGAGGGGATGAGCAGTTCTTC
.	.	TRBJ2-2	TRBV29-1	12	CSVLAHTGELFF	TGCAGCGTGCTGGCCCACACCGGGGAGCTGTTTTTT
few	TRBD2	TRBJ2-1	TRBV25-1	16	CASRGTSGPTYNEQFF	TGTGCCAGCAGAGGGACTAGCGGACCCACCTACAATGAGCAGTTCTTC
.	.	TRBJ1-2	TRBV11-2	15	CASAPNSFSNYGYTF	TGTGCCAGCGCACCTAACAGCTTTTCTAACTATGGCTACACCTTC
.	.	TRBJ2-4	TRBV21-1	17	CASRATLATARKNIQYF	TGTGCCAGCAGGGCCACTTTAGCTACAGCAAGAAAAAACATTCAGTACTTC
.	.	TRBJ2-2	TRBV18	13	CASSPAGKEELFF	TGTGCCAGCTCACCGGCAGGGAAAGAGGAGCTGTTTTTT
.	TRBD1	TRBJ1-2	TRBV6-6	14	CASSYRTGNYGYTF	TGTGCCAGCAGTTACAGGACAGGGAACTATGGCTACACCTTC
.	TRBD1	TRBJ1-1	TRBV6-9	11	CASSHDRVPFF	TGTGCCAGCAGCCACGACAGGGTGCCTTTCTTT
.	.	TRBJ1-5	TRBV6-5	13	CASSYRVDQPQHF	TGTGCCAGCAGTTACAGGGTTGACCAGCCCCAGCATTTT
.	.	TRBJ2-7	TRBV10-3	16	CAIAGDASPVVYEQYF	TGTGCCATCGCTGGGGATGCCAGCCCAGTGGTCTACGAGCAGTACTTC
.	.	TRBJ2-5	TRBV11-2	15	CASSPGAVGQETQYF	TGTGCCAGCAGCCCCGGGGCGGTGGGCCAAGAGACCCAGTACTTC
.	.	TRBJ1-2	TRBV2	14	CASSPGQVNYGYTF	TGTGCCAGCAGTCCGGGGCAGGTGAACTATGGCTACACCTTC
.	TRBD2	TRBJ2-7	TRBV5-1	17	CASSLGLAGGSTYEQYF	TGCGCCAGCAGCTTAGGACTAGCGGGAGGTTCTACCTACGAGCAGTACTTC
.	TRBD1	TRBJ2-5	TRBV19	15	CASSISGDSQETQYF	TGTGCCAGTAGTATCTCAGGGGACAGTCAAGAGACCCAGTACTTC
.	TRBD2	TRBJ2-3	TRBV19	11	CASGKTDTQYF	TGTGCGAGCGGGAAGACAGATACGCAGTATTTT
.	.	TRBJ2-7	TRBV7-6	15	CASSSIRDGLYEQYF	TGTGCCAGCAGTTCTATCCGGGACGGATTATACGAGCAGTACTTC